The next 14 T cell receptor beta chains were all read from a single sample in a study of beta chain features in type 1 diabetes. Expressed TCRB transcripts were sequenced because the isolated RNA had all been reverse transcribed beforehand. Assay: immunoSEQ multiplex PCR; the TCRdb copy retains only in-frame clones and omits some. Counted here are roughly 330,000 clones, approximately 11% occurring once; the ten biggest clones make up about 0.015%. The sample was naive CD4+ T cells from blood. These receptors were collected from a woman in her 30s in good health.

This clone turned up a few times. The rearrangement uses TRBV19 and TRBJ2-7, with TRBD2 matching over 7 bases. Per germline, CDR1 LNHDA and CDR2 SQIVND (reference sequence). The CDR3 is 13 residues long. V lost 9 bases to trimming and J lost 5 bases; unmatched junction nucleotides: 10. The CDR3: CASSSGEGNEQYF. As DNA, the CDR3 is TGTGCCAGCTCTAGCGGAGAAGGGAACGAGCAGTACTTC.

J is TRBJ2-1 and V is TRBV9; tentatively, D is TRBD2 (6 bases). The CDR3 spans 16 residues. Germline CDR1 and CDR2: SGDLS and YYNGEE. Deletions cut 2 bases from V and 5 bases from J, with 17 bases between. In DNA form, the CDR3 reads TGTGCCAGCAGCGTGTCTAGCGCCTCCGGGGACAATGAGCAGTTCTTC. This gives the protein CASSVSSASGDNEQFF.

Only a few counts were recorded for this clone. The chain uses TRBV5-1 and TRBJ2-3; 14 bases align to TRBD2. The CDR3 consists of 18 residues. V shed 3 bases, J shed 2 bases, and the junction held 8 bases outside the gene matches. CDR1 and CDR2 from the germline V gene are SGHRS and YFSETQ. CDR3 protein: CASSSYGLAGGDTDTQYF. The DNA for the CDR3 is TGCGCCAGCAGCTCCTACGGACTAGCGGGAGGCGACACAGATACGCAGTATTTT. The variable domain in full, completed from reference TRBV5-1 and TRBJ2-3, reads KAGVTQTPRYLIKTRGQQVTLSCSPISGHRSVSWYQQTPGQGLQFLFEYFSETQRNKGNFPGRFSGRQFSNSRSEMNVSTLELGDSALYLCASSSYGLAGGDTDTQYFGPGTRLTVL.

This clone came up a few times. The chain employs TRBV25-1 and TRBJ1-1; 8 bases match TRBD1. V was clipped by 6 bases and J by 3 bases; unmatched bases: 9. The length of the CDR3 is 15 residues. Looked up from germline, CDR1 is MGHDK and CDR2 is SYGVNS. The CDR3 coding sequence is TGTGCCAGCAGCCCACCCCAGGGGGCTTACACTGAAGCTTTCTTT. This gives the protein CASSPPQGAYTEAFF.

In this sample, this clone turned up a few times. V and J are TRBV11-2 and TRBJ2-1; the D gene is possibly TRBD1 (6 bases). Germline CDR1 is SGHAT and CDR2 is FQNNGV. V lost 0 bases, J lost 4 bases, and 7 bases lay in between. The CDR3 length is 14 residues. Written as DNA, the CDR3 is TGTGCCAGCAGCTTAGATGGACAGTACAATGAGCAGTTCTTC. Residues: CASSLDGQYNEQFF.

This clone has more than one count but fewer than ten. This rearrangement joins TRBV7-2 to TRBJ2-5; D perhaps matches TRBD2 (6 bases). The V gene's germline CDR1 is SGHTA and CDR2 FQGNSA. The CDR3 contains 14 residues. Trimming left V 0 bases short and J 4 bases short, with 9 bases between. The CDR3 here is CASSLARGRETQYF. DNA for the CDR3: TGTGCCAGCAGCTTAGCGCGGGGCCGAGAGACCCAGTACTTC.

The chain combines TRBV11-1 with TRBJ2-7, with 8 positions matching TRBD2. The CDR3 has 11 residues. V lost 6 bases, J lost 12 bases, and 7 bases stayed unmatched. Germline V gene lookup returns CDR1 SGHAT and CDR2 FQDESV (reference sequence). The CDR3 DNA sequence: TGTGCCAGCAGAGGACTAGCAAATTTGTACTTC. This gives the protein CASRGLANLYF.

The chain couples TRBV18 to TRBJ1-1; no reliable D call. The germline V gene has CDR1 KGHSH and CDR2 LQKENI. V was shortened by 2 bases and J by 5 bases, with 6 bases between the two germline ends. The CDR3 spans 12 residues. CDR3 residues: CASSPRETEAFF. DNA of the CDR3: TGTGCCAGCTCACCAAGGGAGACTGAAGCTTTCTTT.

In its sample, this clone was seen a few times. The chain combines TRBV7-9 with TRBJ1-2; 11 bases are a match to TRBD1. Germline-derived CDR1 and CDR2 are SEHNR and FQNEAQ (reference sequence). V lost 10 bases to trimming and J lost 6 bases; unmatched junction nucleotides: 7. This CDR3 spans 13 amino acids. CDR3 protein: CATEDRGLDGYTF. CDR3 DNA: TGTGCCACCGAGGACAGGGGGCTTGATGGCTACACCTTC. Using reference TRBV7-9 and TRBJ1-2 for the parts outside the CDR3, the full variable domain is DTGVSQNPRHKITKRGQNVTFRCDPISEHNRLYWYRQTLGQGPEFLTYFQNEAQLEKSRLLSDRFSAERPKGSFSTLEIQRTEQGDSAMYLCATEDRGLDGYTFGSGTRLTVV.

V gene TRBV13 combines with J gene TRBJ2-1, with 12 bases aligning to TRBD2. Germline V CDR1 and CDR2: PRHDT, FYEKMQ (reference sequence). Trimming took 4 bases from V and 6 from J; bases not matched to a gene: 4. The CDR3 contains 15 residues. CDR3 coding DNA: TGTGCCAGCAGCTACCAGGGACTAGCGGGCAATGAGCAGTTCTTC. It encodes CASSYQGLAGNEQFF.

The chain joins TRBV7-9 to TRBJ2-5, with 7 bases fitting TRBD2. V lost 3 bases and J lost 1; bases outside the gene matches: 2. The CDR3 sequence is 14 residues long. The germline gives CDR1 SEHNR, CDR2 FQNEAQ (reference sequence). The CDR3 loop is CASSFASGQETQYF. The CDR3 DNA sequence: TGTGCCAGCAGCTTCGCTAGCGGCCAAGAGACCCAGTACTTC.

CDR3 sequence reads: CASSYEGLAGGNEQFF. The CDR3 nucleotides read TGTGCCAGCAGTTACGAGGGACTAGCGGGAGGGAATGAGCAGTTCTTC. The chain employs TRBV6-5 and TRBJ2-1; 16 nucleotides align to TRBD2. Trimming cost V 2 bases and J 7 bases; bases outside gene matches: 2. This CDR3 comprises 16 residues. Germline CDR1 is MNHEY and CDR2 is SVGAGI.

This chain links TRBV5-1 with TRBJ2-1; 9 nucleotides match TRBD2. CDR1 SGHRS and CDR2 YFSETQ come from the germline V gene. Trimming took 3 bases from V and 2 from J; bases not matched to a gene: 6. There are 16 residues in the CDR3. CDR3 sequence: CASSSSTSGTYNEQFF. The CDR3 DNA reads as TGCGCCAGCAGCTCGTCGACTAGCGGAACCTACAATGAGCAGTTCTTC.

This clone was seen a few times. The rearrangement joins TRBV9 to TRBJ2-6, with a possible D match to TRBD1 (5 bases). CDR3 length equals 15 residues. V gave up 0 bases and J gave up 3 bases, with 7 bases separating them. Per the germline V gene, CDR1 is SGDLS and CDR2 is YYNGEE. In DNA form, the CDR3 reads TGTGCCAGCAGCGTAGAAGGGGATGGGGCCAACGTCCTGACTTTC. Protein sequence: CASSVEGDGANVLTF.